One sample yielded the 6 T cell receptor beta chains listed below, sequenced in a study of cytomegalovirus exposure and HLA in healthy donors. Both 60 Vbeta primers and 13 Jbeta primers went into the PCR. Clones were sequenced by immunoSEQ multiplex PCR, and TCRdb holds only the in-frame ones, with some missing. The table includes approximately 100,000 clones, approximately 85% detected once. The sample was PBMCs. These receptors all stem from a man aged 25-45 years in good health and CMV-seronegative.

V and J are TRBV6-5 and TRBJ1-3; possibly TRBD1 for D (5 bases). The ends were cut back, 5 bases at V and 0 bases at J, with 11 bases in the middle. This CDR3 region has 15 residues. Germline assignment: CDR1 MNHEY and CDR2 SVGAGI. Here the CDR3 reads CASSTPRGSGNTIYF. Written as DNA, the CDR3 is TGTGCCAGCAGTACTCCAAGGGGCTCTGGAAACACCATATATTTT.

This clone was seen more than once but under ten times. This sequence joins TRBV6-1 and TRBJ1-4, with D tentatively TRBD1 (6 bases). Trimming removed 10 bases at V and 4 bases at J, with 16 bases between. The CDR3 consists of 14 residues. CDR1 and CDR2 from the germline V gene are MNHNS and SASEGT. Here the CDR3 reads CATFSRGGNEKLFF. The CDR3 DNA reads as TGTGCCACTTTCTCCAGGGGCGGTAATGAAAAACTGTTTTTT.

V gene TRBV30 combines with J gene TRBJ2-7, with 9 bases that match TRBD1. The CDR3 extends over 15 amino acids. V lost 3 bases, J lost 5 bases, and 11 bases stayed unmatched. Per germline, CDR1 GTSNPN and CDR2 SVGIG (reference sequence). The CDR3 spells CAWSLSGTGTHEQYF. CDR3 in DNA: TGTGCCTGGAGCCTAAGTGGGACAGGGACCCACGAGCAGTACTTC.

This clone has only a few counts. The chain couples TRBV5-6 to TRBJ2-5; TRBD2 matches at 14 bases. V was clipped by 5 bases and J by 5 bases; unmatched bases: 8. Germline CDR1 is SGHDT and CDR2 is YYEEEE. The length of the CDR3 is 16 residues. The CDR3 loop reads CASRSGLAGVGETQYF. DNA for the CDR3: TGTGCCAGCAGGTCGGGACTAGCGGGAGTTGGGGAGACCCAGTACTTC. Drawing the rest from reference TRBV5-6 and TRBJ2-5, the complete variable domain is DAGVTQSPTHLIKTRGQQVTLRCSPKSGHDTVSWYQQALGQGPQFIFQYYEEEERQRGNFPDRFSGHQFPNYSSELNVNALLLGDSALYLCASRSGLAGVGETQYFGPGTRLLVL.

The CDR3 spells CASSALGTSSGELFF. The CDR3 coding sequence is TGTGCCAGCTCAGCCCTCGGGACTAGCTCCGGGGAGCTGTTTTTT. The chain couples TRBV18 to TRBJ2-2; TRBD2 aligns across 9 bases. This CDR3 has 15 residues. Unmatched junction bases numbered 7, after V lost 5 bases and J lost 6 bases. Germline lookup yields CDR1 KGHSH and CDR2 LQKENI.

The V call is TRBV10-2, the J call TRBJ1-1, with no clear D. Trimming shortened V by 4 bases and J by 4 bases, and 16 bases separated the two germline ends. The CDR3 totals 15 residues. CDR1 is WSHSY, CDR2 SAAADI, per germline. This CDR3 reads CASSGSQKSGTEAFF. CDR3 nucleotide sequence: TGCGCCAGCAGTGGTAGCCAGAAAAGTGGCACTGAAGCTTTCTTT.